This record concerns one T cell receptor beta chain sequence. Its antigen is currently not known. No base-level quality is on record; no much larger clone is a single base apart. This sample is drawn from a study of T cell responses to AZD1222 COVID-19 vaccine (dated by TCRdb to the early 2020s). For context, the study as a whole: AZD1222 recipients whose second dose came at about 4 weeks and those whose second dose came at about 12 weeks were combined into one group, since spike-specific TCR depth and breadth did not differ between the two schedules. A total of 230 to 250 trial participants underwent TCR sequencing, of whom 200 to 220 had received two doses of AZD1222 and about 25 had received two doses of the MenACWY control vaccine. Trial participants were enrolled by age into subgroups of 18-55, 56-69 and 70-plus years, and around 140, 26 and 57 TCR-sequenced participants, respectively, were included in these subgroups.

What the study reported, not specific to this receptor: After two AZD1222 doses, both the breadth and the depth of spike-specific TCRs were significantly higher than at day 0 and than in MenACWY recipients. Most participants were white British and females outnumbered males, and the authors suggested that clonal diversity may have been underestimated. Because no samples from the day 14 peak response were available, repertoires could be characterized only after the peak T cell response. Vaccine-associated CD4 TCRs spanned the whole spike protein, with dominant responses in regions 160-218 and 743-854. Conclusions about previously exposed vaccinees are limited because only six or seven AZD1222 recipients were SARS-CoV-2 seropositive at baseline. In the small 56-69-year group, the increase in depth fell short of significance, most likely because of low power. Epitopes outside the regions mutated in the B.1.351 and B.1.1.7 variants were reportedly recognized by nearly half of the unique spike-specific TCRs.

The time point tag for this specimen amounts to: baseline before first vaccination. Vaccinee samples came from UK trials COV001 and COV002, including a single-blind randomized controlled phase 2/3 trial of AZD1222 (ChAdOx1 nCoV-19) in healthy adults. For TCRbeta chain sequencing, PBMC samples were collected from trial participants at day 0 and at day 28 after the second dose. The CDR3 regions of human TCRbeta chains were subjected to immunosequencing. The authors processed their data as follows. Repertoire TCRs were checked for matches against a reference library of SARS-CoV-2-specific TCRs that had been generated using the MIRA antigen-specificity platform. Breadth was defined as the fraction of unique TCRs that were SARS-CoV-2-associated, and depth was defined as the fraction of total T cells that were SARS-CoV-2-associated. Using the MIRA data, each spike-specific TCR was mapped to the spike region that the TCR reacts to and placed in a CD4 or CD8 class. Log10-transformed breadth and depth values were compared by one-way ANOVA with Sidak's multiple comparisons tests. Imported from immuneACCESS, the table was reduced by TCRdb to in-frame sequences with V and J called. These copies leave out some clones; in studies compared against another copy, an unresolved V gene accounts for under half, and the cause of the remainder is not known. The DNA gave D and trimming, while V, J and clone size come from that table. Present in this sample are roughly 97,000 clones, over 75% of which were seen just once. Of the sample, about 17% falls within the top ten clones.

Ends trimmed: V by 7 bases, J by 7 bases; bases unmatched to a gene: 7. The germline V gene specifies SNHLY as CDR1 and FYNNEI as CDR2. The CDR3 numbers 13 residues from cysteine through phenylalanine. The CDR3 DNA has 39 bases and is translated from base 1. The V gene is TRBV2 and the J gene is TRBJ1-5, and TRBD1 aligns with 7 junction nucleotides. The sample consisted of peripheral blood, taken on day 0 of AZD1222 vaccination. The clonotype was recovered from an adult in good health. The DNA is as follows: TGTGCCAGCATGACAGGGTTAGGACAGCCCCAGCATTTT. This translates into CASMTGLGQPQHF.